This paragraph covers one T cell receptor beta chain sequence. At the DNA level, this CDR3 is encoded by other sequences in the same sample as well. This sample was included in a study of cytomegalovirus exposure and HLA in healthy donors. Primers for the PCR totalled 60 Vbeta and 13 Jbeta. Sequencing used immunoSEQ multiplex PCR; TCRdb keeps in-frame clones, though not all of them. The sample lists about 180,000 clones, around 76% occurring once. This CDR3 comprises 16 residues. Germline-derived CDR1 and CDR2 are LGHNA and YNFKEQ. The V end lost 3 bases, the J end lost 5 bases, and 19 bases lay between the germline ends.

V usage is TRBV4-2 and J usage is TRBJ1-2; D not certain. This sequence originates from a man aged 40-49 years in good health and CMV-seronegative. Sequencing input: PBMCs. CDR3 loop: CASSHGLSERGYGYTF. In DNA, the CDR3 is TGTGCCAGCAGCCATGGATTGAGTGAAAGAGGATATGGCTACACCTTC.